This T cell receptor (beta chain) stems from a study of blood T cells in healthy people across ages. Study conclusions and caveats: Expanded clonotype shifts may have been confounded, as the donors had an unknown CMV status. Considered underestimates were the diversity estimates obtained from one million T cells.

About this clonotype itself: Antigen unknown.

The CDR3 runs 15 residues. The germline gives CDR1 MNHEY, CDR2 SVGEGT. Trimming removed 2 bases from V and 4 bases from J, with 14 bases in between. The authors ran a second PCR of about 6 to 11 cycles using a sample-barcoded 5' primer and a J-beta primer mix. The authors tagged each cDNA molecule using a template-switch adaptor with 12 random nucleotides. One entry per CDR3 protein, called by TCRdb with MiXCR from the 5' RACE reads. This sample yields approximately 400,000 distinct CDR3 sequences, of which approximately 52% are seen a single time; over 40% belongs to the top ten. The rearrangement uses TRBV6-2 or TRBV6-3 and TRBJ1-2, with TRBD1 as a possible D gene (5 bases). Sequencing was done on a sample of blood. The source is a man between 60 and 70 years old in good health. CDR3 loop: CASSYEARVGYGYTF. CDR3 bases: TGTGCCAGCAGTTACGAGGCCAGGGTTGGCTATGGCTACACCTTC.